These 3 T cell receptor beta chains originate from one sample sequenced in a study of blood T cells in healthy people across ages. For the second PCR, which ran for 7 to 11 cycles, a sample-barcoded 5' primer and a J-beta primer mix were used. TCRdb reprocessed the 5' RACE reads with MiXCR, giving one entry per CDR3 protein. The sample records around 1.5 million distinct CDR3 sequences, roughly 64% being singletons. The specimen sequenced was blood. The receptors originated from a man younger than 35 in good health.

The chain carries TRBV6-6 and TRBJ1-1, with a weak D call TRBD1 (6 bases). V was shortened by 0 bases and J by 2 bases, with 16 bases between the two germline ends. This CDR3 contains 17 residues. From germline, CDR1 is MNHNY and CDR2 SVGAGI (reference sequence). The CDR3 bases are TGTGCCAGCAGTTACTCGGTTCAGGGGCCACGAAACACTGAAGCTTTCTTT. It is translated as CASSYSVQGPRNTEAFF.

V usage is TRBV7-9 and J usage is TRBJ2-5; D is possibly TRBD1 (6 bases). The CDR3 runs 15 residues. Trimming removed 5 bases from V and 11 bases from J, with 24 bases in between. Germline V lookup: CDR1 SEHNR, CDR2 FQNEAQ (reference sequence). CDR3 amino acids: CASSPPGAMNNEQYF. In DNA, the CDR3 is TGTGCCAGCAGCCCACCAGGGGCGATGAACAATGAGCAGTACTTC.

This sequence joins TRBV20-1 and TRBJ2-4; 11 nucleotides agree with TRBD2. The J call may be in error: the DNA end matches TRBJ2-7 better. The CDR3 runs 15 residues. Per the germline V gene, CDR1 is DFQATT and CDR2 is SNEGSKA (reference sequence). CDR3: CSASETSGGTYEQYF. As DNA, the CDR3 is TGCAGTGCTAGTGAAACTAGCGGGGGAACCTACGAGCAGTACTTC.